The clone carrying this T cell receptor beta chain was seen many times. Authors of the study amplified TCR beta CDR3 regions from RNA transcripts. The TCR CDR3 first-round RT-PCR relied on the HTBI primer set. TCRdb analysed the multiplex PCR reads with MiXCR anew, one entry per CDR3 protein. The top ten clones hold 13% to 15% of a sample with around 420,000 distinct CDR3 sequences, 15% to 17% of them seen once. This entry is derived from a study of T cells in Graves' hyperthyroidism and ophthalmopathy. The CDR3 extends over 16 amino acids. Trimming took 5 bases from V and 6 from J; bases not matched to a gene: 15. CDR1 SGHVS and CDR2 FQNEAQ come from the germline V gene.

The sequencing input was blood. This sequence joins TRBV7-8 and TRBJ2-7; 8 bases map to TRBD2. The source is a woman aged 18-35 years with Graves' hyperthyroidism. CDR3 amino acids: CASSPRESGGNSEQYF. CDR3 in DNA: TGTGCCAGCAGCCCTCGGGAGAGCGGGGGTAATTCCGAGCAGTACTTC.